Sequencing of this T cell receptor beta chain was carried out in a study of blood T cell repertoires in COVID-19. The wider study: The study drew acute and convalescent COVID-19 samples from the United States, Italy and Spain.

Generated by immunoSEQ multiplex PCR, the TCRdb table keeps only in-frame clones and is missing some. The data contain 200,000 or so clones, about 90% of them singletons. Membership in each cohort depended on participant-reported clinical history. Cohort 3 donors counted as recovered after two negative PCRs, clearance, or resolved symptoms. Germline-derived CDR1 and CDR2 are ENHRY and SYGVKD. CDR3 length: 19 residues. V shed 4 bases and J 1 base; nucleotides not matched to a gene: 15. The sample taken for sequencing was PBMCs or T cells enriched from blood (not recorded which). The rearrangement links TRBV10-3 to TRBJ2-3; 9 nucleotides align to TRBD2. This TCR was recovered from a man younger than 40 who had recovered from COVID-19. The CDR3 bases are TGTGCCATCAGTGGGACACACTCAGGCCAGCGGGAGGGCACAGATACGCAGTATTTT. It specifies CAISGTHSGQREGTDTQYF.